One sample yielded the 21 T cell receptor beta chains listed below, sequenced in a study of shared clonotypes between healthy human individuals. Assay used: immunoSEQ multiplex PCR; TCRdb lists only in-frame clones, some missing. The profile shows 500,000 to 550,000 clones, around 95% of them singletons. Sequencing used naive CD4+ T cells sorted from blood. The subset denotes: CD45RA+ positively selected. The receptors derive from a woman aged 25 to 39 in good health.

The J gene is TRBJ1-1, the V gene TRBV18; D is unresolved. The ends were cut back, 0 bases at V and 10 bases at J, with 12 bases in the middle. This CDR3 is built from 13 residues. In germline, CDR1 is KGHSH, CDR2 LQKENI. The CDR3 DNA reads TGTGCCAGCTCACCACCGGGTTTCCGCGGAGCTTTCTTT. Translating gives CASSPPGFRGAFF.

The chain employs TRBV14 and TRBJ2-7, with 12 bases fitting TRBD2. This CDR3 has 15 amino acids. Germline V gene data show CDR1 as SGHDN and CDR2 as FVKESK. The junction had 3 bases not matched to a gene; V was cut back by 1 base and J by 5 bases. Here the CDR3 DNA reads TGTGCCAGCAGCCAAGGACTAGCGGGAGCTAACGAGCAGTACTTC. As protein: CASSQGLAGANEQYF.

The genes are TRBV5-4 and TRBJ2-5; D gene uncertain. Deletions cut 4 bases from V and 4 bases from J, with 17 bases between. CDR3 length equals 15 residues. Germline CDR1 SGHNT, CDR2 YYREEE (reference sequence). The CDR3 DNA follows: TGTGCCAGCAGCCCGGCAAGGCACGGTGGAGAGACCCAGTACTTC. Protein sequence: CASSPARHGGETQYF.

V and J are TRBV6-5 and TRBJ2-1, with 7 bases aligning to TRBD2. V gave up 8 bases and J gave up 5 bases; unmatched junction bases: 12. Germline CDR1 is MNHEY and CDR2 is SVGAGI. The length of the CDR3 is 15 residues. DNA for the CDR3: TGTGCCAGCCGGTTCGGGCTAGCGGACCACAATGAGCAGTTCTTC. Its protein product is CASRFGLADHNEQFF.

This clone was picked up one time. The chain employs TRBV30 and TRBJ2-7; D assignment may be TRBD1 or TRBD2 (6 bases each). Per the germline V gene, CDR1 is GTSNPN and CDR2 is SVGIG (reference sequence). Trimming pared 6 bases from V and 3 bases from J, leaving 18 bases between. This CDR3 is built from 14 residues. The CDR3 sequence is CACNSARGLYEQYF. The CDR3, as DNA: TGTGCCTGCAACAGCGCCCGGGGGCTCTACGAGCAGTACTTC.

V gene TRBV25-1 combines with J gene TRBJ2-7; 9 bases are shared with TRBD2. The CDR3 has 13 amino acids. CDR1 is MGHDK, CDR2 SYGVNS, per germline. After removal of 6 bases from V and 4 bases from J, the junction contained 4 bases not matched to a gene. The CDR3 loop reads CASSGLANYEQYF. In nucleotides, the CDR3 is TGTGCCAGCAGCGGACTAGCGAATTACGAGCAGTACTTC.

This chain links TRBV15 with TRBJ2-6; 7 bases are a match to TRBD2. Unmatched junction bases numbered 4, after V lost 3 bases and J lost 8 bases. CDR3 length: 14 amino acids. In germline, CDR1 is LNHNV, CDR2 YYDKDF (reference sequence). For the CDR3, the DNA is TGTGCCACCAGCAGGGGGGAGGGAACCAACGTCCTGACTTTC. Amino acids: CATSRGEGTNVLTF. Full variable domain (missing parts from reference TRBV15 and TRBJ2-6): DAMVIQNPRYQVTQFGKPVTLSCSQTLNHNVMYWYQQKSSQAPKLLFHYYDKDFNNEADTPDNFQSRRPNTSFCFLDIRSPGLGDTAMYLCATSRGEGTNVLTFGAGSRLTVL.

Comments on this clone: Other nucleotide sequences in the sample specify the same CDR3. The CDR3 sequence: CASSPGQNSNQPQHF. The DNA of the CDR3 is TGCGCCAGCAGCCCGGGACAGAATAGCAATCAGCCCCAGCATTTT. V and J are TRBV5-1 and TRBJ1-5, with 7 bases that match TRBD1. The V gene's germline CDR1 is SGHRS and CDR2 YFSETQ. The V and J ends lost 4 bases and 0 bases, in that order; junction bases with no gene match: 4. The CDR3 is 15 residues long.

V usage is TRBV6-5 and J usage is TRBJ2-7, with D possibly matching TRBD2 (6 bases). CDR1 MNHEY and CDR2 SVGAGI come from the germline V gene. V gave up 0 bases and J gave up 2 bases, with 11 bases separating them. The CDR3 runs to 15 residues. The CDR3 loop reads CASSYSDSGAYEQYF. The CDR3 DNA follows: TGTGCCAGCAGTTACTCGGATAGCGGTGCCTACGAGCAGTACTTC.

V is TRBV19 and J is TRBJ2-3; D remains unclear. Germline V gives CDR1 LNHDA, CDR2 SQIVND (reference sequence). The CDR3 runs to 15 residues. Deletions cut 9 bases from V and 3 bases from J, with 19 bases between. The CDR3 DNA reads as TGTGCCAGCACTCCCTCCCGGAGTCGGACAGATACGCAGTATTTT. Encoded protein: CASTPSRSRTDTQYF.

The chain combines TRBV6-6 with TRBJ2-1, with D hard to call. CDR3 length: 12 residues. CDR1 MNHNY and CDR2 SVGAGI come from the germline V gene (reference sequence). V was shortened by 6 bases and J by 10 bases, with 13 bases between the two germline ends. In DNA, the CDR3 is TGTGCCAGCAGCCCGGGCCTCGGGGAGCAGTTCTTC. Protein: CASSPGLGEQFF.

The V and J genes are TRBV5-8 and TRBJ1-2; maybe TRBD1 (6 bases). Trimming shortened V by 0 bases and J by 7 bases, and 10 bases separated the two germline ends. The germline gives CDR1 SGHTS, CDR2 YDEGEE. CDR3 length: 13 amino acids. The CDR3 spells CASSLAGGGGYTF. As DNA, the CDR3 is TGTGCCAGCAGCTTGGCTGGGGGCGGTGGCTACACCTTC. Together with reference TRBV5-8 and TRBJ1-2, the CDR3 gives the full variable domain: EAGVTQSPTHLIKTRGQQATLRCSPISGHTSVYWYQQALGLGLQFLLWYDEGEERNRGNFPPRFSGRQFPNYSSELNVNALELEDSALYLCASSLAGGGGYTFGSGTRLTVV.

This chain's CDR3 is CAWSGTGWAQYF. DNA for the CDR3: TGTGCCTGGAGTGGGACAGGGTGGGCGCAGTACTTC. This chain uses TRBV30 with TRBJ2-7; TRBD1 matches 8 bases. V dropped 1 base and J dropped 9; count of bases not matched to a gene: 5. The germline V gene encodes CDR1 GTSNPN and CDR2 SVGIG (reference sequence). The CDR3 runs 12 residues.

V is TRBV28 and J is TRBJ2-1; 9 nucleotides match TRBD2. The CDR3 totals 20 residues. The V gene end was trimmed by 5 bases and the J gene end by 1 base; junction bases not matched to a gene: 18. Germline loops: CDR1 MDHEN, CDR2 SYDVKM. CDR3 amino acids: CASSPPRGAGGPGSYNEQFF. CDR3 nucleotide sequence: TGTGCCAGCAGTCCCCCCCGTGGGGCGGGAGGGCCAGGTTCCTACAATGAGCAGTTCTTC.

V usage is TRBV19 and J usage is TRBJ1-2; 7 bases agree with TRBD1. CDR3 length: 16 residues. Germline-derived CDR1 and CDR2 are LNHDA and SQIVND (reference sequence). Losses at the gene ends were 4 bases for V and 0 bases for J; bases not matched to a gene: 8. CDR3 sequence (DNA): TGTGCCAGTAGTAATGGACAGGCCTTAGCTAACTATGGCTACACCTTC. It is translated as CASSNGQALANYGYTF.

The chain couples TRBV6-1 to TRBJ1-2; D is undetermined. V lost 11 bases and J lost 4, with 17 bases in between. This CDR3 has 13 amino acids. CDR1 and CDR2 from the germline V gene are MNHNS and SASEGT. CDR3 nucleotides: TGTGCCGGCTTTGAGGCTTCCTTCTATGGCTACACCTTC. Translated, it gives CAGFEASFYGYTF.

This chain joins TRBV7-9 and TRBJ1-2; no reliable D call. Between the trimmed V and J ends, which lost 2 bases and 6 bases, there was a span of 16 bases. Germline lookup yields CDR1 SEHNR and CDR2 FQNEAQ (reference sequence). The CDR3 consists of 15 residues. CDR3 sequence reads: CASSLRSRAWDGYTF. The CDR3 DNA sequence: TGTGCCAGCAGCTTAAGATCCCGGGCATGGGATGGCTACACCTTC.

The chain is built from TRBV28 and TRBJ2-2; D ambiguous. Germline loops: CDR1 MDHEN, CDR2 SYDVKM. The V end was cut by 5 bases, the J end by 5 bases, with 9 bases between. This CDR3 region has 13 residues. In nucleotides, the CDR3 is TGTGCCAGCAGTCCGACTGATACCGGGGAGCTGTTTTTT. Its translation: CASSPTDTGELFF.

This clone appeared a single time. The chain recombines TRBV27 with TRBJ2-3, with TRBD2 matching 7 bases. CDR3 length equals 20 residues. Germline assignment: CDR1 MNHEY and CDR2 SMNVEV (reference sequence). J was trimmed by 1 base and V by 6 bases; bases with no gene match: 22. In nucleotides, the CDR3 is TGTGCCAGCAGGATTTTTTGGGCGGTGAGCGGGAAAGATGGCACAGATACGCAGTATTTT. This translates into CASRIFWAVSGKDGTDTQYF.

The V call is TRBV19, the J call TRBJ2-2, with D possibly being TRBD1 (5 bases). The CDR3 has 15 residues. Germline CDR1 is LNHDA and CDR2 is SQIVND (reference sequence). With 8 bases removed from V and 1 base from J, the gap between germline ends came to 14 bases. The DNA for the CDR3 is TGTGCCAGTGCATACAGGAGAATGAACACCGGGGAGCTGTTTTTT. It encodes CASAYRRMNTGELFF.

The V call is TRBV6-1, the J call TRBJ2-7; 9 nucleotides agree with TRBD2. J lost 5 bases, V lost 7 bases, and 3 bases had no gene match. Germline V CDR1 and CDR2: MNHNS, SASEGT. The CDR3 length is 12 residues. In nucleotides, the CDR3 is TGTGCCAGCACGCTAGCGGGACACGAGCAGTACTTC. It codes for CASTLAGHEQYF.